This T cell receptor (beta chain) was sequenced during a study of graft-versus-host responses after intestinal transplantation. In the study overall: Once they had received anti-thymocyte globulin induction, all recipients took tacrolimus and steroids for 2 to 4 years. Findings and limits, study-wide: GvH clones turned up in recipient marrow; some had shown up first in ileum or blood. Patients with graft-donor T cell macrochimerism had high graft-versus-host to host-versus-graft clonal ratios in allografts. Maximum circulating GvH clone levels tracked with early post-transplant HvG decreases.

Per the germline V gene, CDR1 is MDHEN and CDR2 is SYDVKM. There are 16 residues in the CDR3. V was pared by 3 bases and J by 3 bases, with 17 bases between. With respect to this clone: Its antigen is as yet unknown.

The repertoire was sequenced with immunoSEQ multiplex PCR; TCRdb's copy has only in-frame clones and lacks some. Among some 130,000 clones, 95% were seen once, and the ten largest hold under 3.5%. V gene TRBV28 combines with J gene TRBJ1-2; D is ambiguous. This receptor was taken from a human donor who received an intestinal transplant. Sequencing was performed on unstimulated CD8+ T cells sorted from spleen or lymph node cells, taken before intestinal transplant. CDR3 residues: CASSFSRGQAYYGYTF. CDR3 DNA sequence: TGTGCCAGCAGTTTCTCCCGCGGGCAGGCCTACTATGGCTACACCTTC.